What follows is one T cell receptor beta chain and its context. Germline CDR1 LNHNV, CDR2 YYDKDF (reference sequence). The CDR3 is 15 residues long. The ends were cut back, 1 base at V and 8 bases at J, with 17 bases in the middle. Methods used by the authors: Using reference gene primer amplification, nucleated cell counts were estimated. The method was immunoSEQ multiplex PCR; TCRdb's version includes in-frame clones alone and lacks a portion of them. V and J calls and clone size are copied from that table; D and trimming were computed from the DNA. The sample carries 150,000 to 200,000 clones, just over 85% recorded once. This specimen comes from a study of blood T cell repertoires in COVID-19. Study summary: There were acute and convalescent COVID-19 samples, and they came from the United States, Italy and Spain. T cells, B-cell-depleted T cells, or PBMCs supplied cDNA or gDNA.

Sample: peripheral blood. V is TRBV15 and J is TRBJ1-1; D remains ambiguous. This TCR derives from a man in his 60s with acute or convalescent COVID-19. The CDR3 spells CATSRVSFGPKEAFF. The DNA of the CDR3 is TGTGCCACCAGCAGAGTATCTTTTGGCCCCAAGGAAGCTTTCTTT.